This note documents a single T cell receptor (beta chain) sequence. The antigen remains unidentified. This entry comes from a study of T-cell reconstitution after alpha-beta-depleted transplantation in children. The TCRbeta library was prepared with unique molecular identifiers. TCRdb re-derived calls from the PCR reads in MiXCR, one entry per CDR3 protein. In the table there are approximately 50,000 distinct CDR3 sequences, around 50% of which are singletons. Study results and limitations: Approximately two months post-transplant, alpha-beta T cells reportedly originated from several hundred expanded graft clones. Most T-cell counts and diversity one year after the transplant came from T cells that were newly produced. After transplant, high TCRbeta diversity at day 60 in some patients arose from surviving recipient T cells and thymic progenitors.

The receptor was derived from a boy under two years old with SCID, due to receive a stem cell transplant. The sample here was peripheral blood, taken before TCRalphabeta/CD19-depleted stem cell transplant.

CDR3 loop: CSARLAGVGEQFF. The CDR3 coding sequence is TGCAGTGCTAGACTAGCGGGGGTGGGTGAGCAGTTCTTC. The rearrangement links TRBV20-1 to TRBJ2-1, with TRBD2 matching 10 bases. V trimming: 2 bases; J trimming: 9 bases; junction bases outside the gene matches: 4. Germline lookup yields CDR1 DFQATT and CDR2 SNEGSKA (reference sequence). The CDR3 is 13 residues long.